What follows are 5 T cell receptor beta chains derived from one specimen sequenced in a study of cytomegalovirus exposure and HLA in healthy donors. PCR was performed using 60 Vbeta and 13 Jbeta primers. Repertoires were generated with immunoSEQ multiplex PCR, while TCRdb's copy carries only in-frame clones and drops some. In the table there are some 76,000 clones, roughly 70% of which are singletons. The sequencing sample was made of PBMCs. Every receptor here comes from a man in his sixties in good health and CMV-seropositive.

The genes are TRBV11-2 and TRBJ2-7, with a tentative D call TRBD2 (5 bases). Trimming stripped 1 base from V and 3 bases from J, with 10 bases between. The CDR3 spans 14 residues. Germline CDR1 SGHAT, CDR2 FQNNGV. The CDR3 nucleotides read TGTGCCAGCAGCTTAGGAGGGTATGGCTACGAGCAGTACTTC. It encodes CASSLGGYGYEQYF.

By share, this clone counts as medium-sized (0.01 to 0.1%). The V gene is TRBV5-4, the J gene TRBJ1-3; TRBD1 agrees at 7 bases. Trimming cost V 2 bases and J 4 bases; bases outside gene matches: 0. This CDR3 comprises 13 residues. The germline V gene encodes CDR1 SGHNT and CDR2 YYREEE (reference sequence). The CDR3 DNA follows: TGTGCCAGCAGCTTACAGGGGGGAAACACCATATATTTT. This encodes CASSLQGGNTIYF.

The rearrangement links TRBV7-6 to TRBJ2-5; 9 positions agree with TRBD2. This CDR3 comprises 14 residues. With 4 bases clipped from V and 5 bases from J, the junction kept 5 bases outside the gene matches. Germline V gives CDR1 SGHVS, CDR2 FNYEAQ. The CDR3 DNA reads as TGTGCCAGCAGCTCTAGCGGGACGGGGGAGACCCAGTACTTC. Translation gives CASSSSGTGETQYF.

V is TRBV11-2 and J is TRBJ2-3; D unresolved. Germline V gene data show CDR1 as SGHAT and CDR2 as FQNNGV. The CDR3 has 14 amino acids. V lost 4 bases and J lost 8, with 16 bases in between. CDR3: CASSSPSERGTQYF. As DNA, the CDR3 is TGTGCCAGCAGCTCACCCTCCGAGCGCGGTACGCAGTATTTT.

The chain uses TRBV10-3 and TRBJ2-5; D perhaps matches TRBD2 (5 bases). V lost 6 bases to trimming and J lost 0 bases, with 11 bases between them. Germline CDR1 is ENHRY and CDR2 is SYGVKD. This CDR3 comprises 14 residues. The CDR3 DNA reads TGTGCCATCAGACCCAAAGCGGACCAAGAGACCCAGTACTTC. This encodes CAIRPKADQETQYF.